This T cell receptor (beta chain) appears in the sequencing data of a study of blood T cells in healthy people across ages. The V gene lost 3 bases and the J gene lost 8 bases, with 20 bases spanning the gap. Germline V gene lookup returns CDR1 DFQATT and CDR2 SNEGSKA (reference sequence). The CDR3 sequence is 15 residues long. Together with a sample-barcoded 5' primer, a J-beta primer mix was included in a second PCR lasting roughly 6 to 12 cycles. At least 3 million CDR3-containing paired-end reads were obtained per sample. A single record per CDR3 protein comes from TCRdb applying MiXCR to the 5' RACE reads. Counted here are about 640,000 distinct CDR3 sequences, roughly 53% occurring once; the ten biggest clones make up around 37%.

The chain employs TRBV20-1 and TRBJ2-4; weak D call: TRBD2 (5 bases). The sequencing input was blood. The sequence came from a man in his 60s in good health. The CDR3 bases are TGCAGTGCTAGTCAAAGATCTGAGGGAACCGACATTCAGTACTTC. This translates into CSASQRSEGTDIQYF.